Sequencing of this T cell receptor beta chain was carried out in a study of T cell responses to AZD1222 COVID-19 vaccine. Comments on this clone: Its antigen is as yet unknown.

Measured with immunoSEQ multiplex PCR; TCRdb has only the in-frame clones, and not every one. The sample holds tens of thousands of clones, roughly 87% seen once. The analysis combined second doses at about 4 or about 12 weeks. V gave up 1 base and J gave up 5 bases, with 11 bases separating them. CDR1 and CDR2 (germline): SGDLS, YYNGEE. The CDR3 has 14 amino acids. Study-level points and caveats: Repertoire sampling occurred only after the peak T cell response.

This chain joins TRBV9 and TRBJ2-3; D not certain. The sequenced sample was peripheral blood, obtained 28 days after the second AZD1222 dose. This receptor was obtained from an adult who received the AZD1222 COVID-19 vaccine. DNA of the CDR3: TGTGCCAGCAGCGTACGCCCCCTTAGAGATACGCAGTATTTT. Its translation: CASSVRPLRDTQYF.